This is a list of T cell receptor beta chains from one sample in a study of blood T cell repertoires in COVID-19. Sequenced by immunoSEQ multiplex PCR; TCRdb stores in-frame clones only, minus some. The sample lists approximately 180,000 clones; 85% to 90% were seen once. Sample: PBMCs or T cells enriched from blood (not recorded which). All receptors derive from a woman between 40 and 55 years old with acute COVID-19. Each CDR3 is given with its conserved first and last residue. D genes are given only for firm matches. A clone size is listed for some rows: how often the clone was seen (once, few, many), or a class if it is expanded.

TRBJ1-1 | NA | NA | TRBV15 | CATSNLHTSRMNTEAFF | TGTGCCACCAGCAACCTCCACACCTCTCGCATGAACACTGAAGCTTTCTTT
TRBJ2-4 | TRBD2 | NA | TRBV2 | CASRGSGENIQYF | TGTGCCAGCAGGGGGAGCGGGGAAAACATTCAGTACTTC
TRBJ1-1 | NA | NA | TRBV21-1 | CASSTWTDKVRMNTEAFF | TGTGCCAGCAGCACGTGGACAGACAAGGTTCGGATGAACACTGAAGCTTTCTTT
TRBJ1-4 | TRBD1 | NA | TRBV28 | CASSNRGLGDNEKLFF | TGTGCCAGCAGCAACAGGGGGCTAGGGGATAATGAAAAACTGTTTTTT
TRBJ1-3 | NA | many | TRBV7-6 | CASSQSPGGGGNTIYF | TGTGCCAGCAGTCAATCCCCGGGGGGTGGAGGAAACACCATATATTTT
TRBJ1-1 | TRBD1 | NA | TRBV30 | CAWSGRGHTEAFF | TGTGCCTGGAGCGGCAGGGGGCACACTGAAGCTTTCTTT
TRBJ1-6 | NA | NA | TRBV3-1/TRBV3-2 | CASSQEYGRAYNSPLHF | TGTGCCAGCAGCCAAGAGTACGGCAGGGCCTATAATTCACCCCTCCACTTT
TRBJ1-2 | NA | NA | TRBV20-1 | CSASVYGYTF | TGCAGTGCTAGCGTGTATGGCTACACCTTC
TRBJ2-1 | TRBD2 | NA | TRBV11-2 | CASSRIAGALYNEQFF | TGTGCCAGCAGCCGCATAGCGGGAGCCCTTTACAATGAGCAGTTCTTC
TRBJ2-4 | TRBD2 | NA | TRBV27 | CASSFHLAGAPRRAKNIQYF | TGTGCCAGCAGTTTCCACCTAGCGGGGGCCCCGAGGAGGGCCAAAAACATTCAGTACTTC
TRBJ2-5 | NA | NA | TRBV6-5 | CASTMGLGQETQYF | TGTGCCAGCACCATGGGGCTAGGCCAAGAGACCCAGTACTTC
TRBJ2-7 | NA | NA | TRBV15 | CATSPQRGRTTYEQYF | TGTGCCACCAGCCCTCAGAGAGGCAGGACAACCTACGAGCAGTACTTC
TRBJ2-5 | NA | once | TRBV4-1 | CASSQEPRTGETQYF | TGCGCCAGCAGCCAAGAACCCCGAACCGGAGAGACCCAGTACTTC
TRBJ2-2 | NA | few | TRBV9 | CASSPPRGTGELFF | TGTGCCAGCAGCCCCCCCCGGGGGACCGGGGAGCTGTTTTTT
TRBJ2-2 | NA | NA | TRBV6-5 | CASSSGGHGTGELFF | TGTGCCAGCAGTTCGGGGGGCCATGGCACCGGGGAGCTGTTTTTT
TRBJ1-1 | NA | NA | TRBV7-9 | CASSLAEGEAFF | TGTGCCAGCAGCTTAGCGGAGGGTGAAGCTTTCTTT
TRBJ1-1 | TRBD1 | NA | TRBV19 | CASRVSGGGNTEAFF | TGTGCCAGTAGGGTGTCAGGGGGCGGAAACACTGAAGCTTTCTTT
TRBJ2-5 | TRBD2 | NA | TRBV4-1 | CASSQGGLAGETQYF | TGCGCCAGCAGCCAAGGGGGACTAGCGGGAGAGACCCAGTACTTC
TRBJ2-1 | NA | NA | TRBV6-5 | CASSYSDGTGNEQFF | TGTGCCAGCAGTTACTCGGACGGCACAGGCAATGAGCAGTTCTTC
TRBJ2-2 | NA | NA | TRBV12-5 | CASGLDRANTGELFF | TGTGCTAGTGGTTTGGACAGGGCGAACACCGGGGAGCTGTTTTTT
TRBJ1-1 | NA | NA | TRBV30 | CASRDGDTEAFF | TGTGCCTCGCGGGACGGGGACACTGAAGCTTTCTTT
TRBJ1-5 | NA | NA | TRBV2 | CASSVDPGGRNQPQHF | TGTGCCAGCAGTGTCGACCCAGGAGGCCGAAATCAGCCCCAGCATTTT
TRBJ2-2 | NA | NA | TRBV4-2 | CASSQVWPSTYANTGELFF | TGTGCCAGCAGCCAAGTTTGGCCTAGCACATACGCGAACACCGGGGAGCTGTTTTTT
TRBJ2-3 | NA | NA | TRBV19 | CASSIGDTGADTQYF | TGTGCCAGTAGTATAGGGGACACCGGGGCAGATACGCAGTATTTT
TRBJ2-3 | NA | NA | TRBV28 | CASSPQRAGATDTQYF | TGTGCCAGCAGTCCCCAGCGGGCGGGCGCCACAGATACGCAGTATTTT
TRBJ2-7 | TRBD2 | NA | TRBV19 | CASSIAAGDYEQYF | TGTGCCAGTAGTATTGCAGCGGGGGACTACGAGCAGTACTTC
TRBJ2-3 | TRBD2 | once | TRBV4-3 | CASSQSSGSFDTQYF | TGCGCCAGCAGCCAATCTAGCGGGAGTTTTGATACGCAGTATTTT
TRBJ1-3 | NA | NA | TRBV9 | CASSVGQHSGNTIYF | TGTGCCAGCAGCGTAGGGCAACACTCTGGAAACACCATATATTTT
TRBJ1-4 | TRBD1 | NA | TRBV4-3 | CASSQDPGTGGKVGEKLFF | TGCGCCAGCAGCCAAGATCCCGGGACAGGGGGCAAGGTCGGTGAAAAACTGTTTTTT
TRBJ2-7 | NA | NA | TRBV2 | CASKLSTPYEQYF | TGTGCCAGCAAACTTTCCACCCCCTACGAGCAGTACTTC
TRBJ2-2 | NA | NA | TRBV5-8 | CASSLAATSFANTGELFF | TGTGCCAGCAGCTTGGCCGCCACTAGCTTTGCGAACACCGGGGAGCTGTTTTTT
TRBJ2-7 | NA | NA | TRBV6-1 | CASSEAGRQGNEQYF | TGTGCCAGCAGTGAAGCAGGCCGCCAGGGGAACGAGCAGTACTTC
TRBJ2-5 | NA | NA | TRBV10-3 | CAISFREEETQYF | TGTGCCATCAGTTTTCGGGAAGAAGAGACCCAGTACTTC
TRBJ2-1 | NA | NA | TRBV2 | CASRGGLELFSYNEQFF | TGTGCCAGCAGGGGGGGATTAGAACTTTTCTCCTACAATGAGCAGTTCTTC
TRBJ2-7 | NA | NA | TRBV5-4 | CASSLSWGAADTYEQYF | TGTGCCAGCAGCTTGTCCTGGGGAGCAGCAGATACCTACGAGCAGTACTTC
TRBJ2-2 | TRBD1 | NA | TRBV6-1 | CASSDGTANTGELFF | TGTGCCAGCAGTGATGGGACAGCAAATACCGGGGAGCTGTTTTTT
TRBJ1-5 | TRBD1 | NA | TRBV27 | CASSPRTGTGQPQHF | TGTGCCAGCAGTCCGAGGACAGGAACCGGGCAGCCCCAGCATTTT
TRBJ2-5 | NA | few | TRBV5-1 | CASSSPDGEGETQYF | TGCGCCAGCAGCTCCCCGGACGGGGAAGGGGAGACCCAGTACTTC
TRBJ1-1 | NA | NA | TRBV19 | CASSIVRDTEAFF | TGTGCCAGTAGTATCGTTCGGGACACTGAAGCTTTCTTT
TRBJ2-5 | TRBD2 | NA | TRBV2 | CASSVGRALEETQYF | TGTGCCAGCAGTGTCGGGAGGGCATTGGAAGAGACCCAGTACTTC
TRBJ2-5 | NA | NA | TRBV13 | CASSLGSVGGQETQYF | TGTGCCAGCAGCTTAGGTTCGGTAGGTGGGCAGGAGACCCAGTACTTC
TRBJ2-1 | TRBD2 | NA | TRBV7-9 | CASIPTSGREGRQFF | TGTGCCAGCATCCCGACTAGCGGGAGGGAAGGGCGGCAGTTCTTC
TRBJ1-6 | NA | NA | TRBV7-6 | CASSLKPRNSPLHF | TGTGCCAGCAGCTTGAAGCCCAGGAATTCACCCCTCCACTTT
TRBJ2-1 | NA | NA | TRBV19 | CASRVSSYNEQFF | TGTGCCAGTAGGGTCAGCTCCTACAATGAGCAGTTCTTC
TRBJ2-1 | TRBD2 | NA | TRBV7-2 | CASSPQGSGRDEQFF | TGTGCCAGCAGCCCCCAGGGTAGCGGGAGAGATGAGCAGTTCTTC
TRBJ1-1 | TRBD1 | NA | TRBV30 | CAWIKDRVNTEAFF | TGTGCCTGGATCAAGGACAGGGTGAACACTGAAGCTTTCTTT
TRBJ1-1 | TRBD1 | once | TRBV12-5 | CASGITTGANTEAFF | TGTGCTAGTGGAATTACTACAGGGGCGAACACTGAAGCTTTCTTT
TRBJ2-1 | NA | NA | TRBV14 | CASSQGADMRVNEQFF | TGTGCCAGCAGCCAAGGCGCAGACATGCGGGTCAATGAGCAGTTCTTC
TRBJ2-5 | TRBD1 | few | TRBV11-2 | CASSLERTGGWTQYF | TGTGCCAGCAGCTTAGAACGTACAGGGGGGTGGACCCAGTACTTC
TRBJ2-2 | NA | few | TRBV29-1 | CSVKRVGNTGELFF | TGCAGCGTGAAGCGGGTTGGGAACACCGGGGAGCTGTTTTTT
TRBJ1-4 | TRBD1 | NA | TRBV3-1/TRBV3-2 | CASSQDTQGLTNEKLFF | TGTGCCAGCAGCCAAGATACACAGGGGCTAACTAATGAAAAACTGTTTTTT
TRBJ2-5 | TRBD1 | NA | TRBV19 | CASSIPDRGEETQYF | TGTGCCAGTAGTATCCCCGACAGGGGAGAAGAGACCCAGTACTTC
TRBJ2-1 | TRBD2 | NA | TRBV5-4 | CASSGTRAGGLNEQFF | TGTGCCAGCAGCGGGACTCGGGCGGGGGGCCTGAATGAGCAGTTCTTC
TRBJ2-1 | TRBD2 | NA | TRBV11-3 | CASSSNSRGGPYNEQFF | TGTGCCAGCAGCTCAAATTCCCGGGGGGGCCCCTACAATGAGCAGTTCTTC